This T cell receptor (beta chain) was identified in a study of blood T cell repertoires in COVID-19. Germline CDR1 SGHTA, CDR2 FQGNSA. The V end was cut by 6 bases, the J end by 5 bases, with 6 bases between. The CDR3 length is 11 residues. For this clone: Other nucleotide sequences from this sample produce the same CDR3.

Sequencing used immunoSEQ multiplex PCR; TCRdb keeps in-frame clones, though not all of them. The sample has approximately 280,000 clones; 70% to 90% are singletons. The V call is TRBV7-2, the J call TRBJ2-3; D ambiguous. Specimen: peripheral blood. The receptor was isolated from a woman between 70 and 85 years old with acute or convalescent COVID-19. The CDR3 sequence: CASSSLDTQYF. The CDR3 bases are TGTGCCAGCAGTTCCCTAGATACGCAGTATTTT.